This TCR beta chain came from a study of blood T cells in healthy people across ages. Findings of the study overall: Observed TCR beta diversity showed a strong correlation with the percentage of naive T cells as measured by flow cytometry. Long-lived donors carried more naive CD4+ cells and greater diversity than aged donors.

Details on this clonotype: Its antigen is as yet unknown.

A second roughly 6 to 11 cycle PCR used barcoded and J-beta primers. A template-switch adaptor containing 12 random nucleotides labeled each cDNA molecule. Every sample produced at least 3 million CDR3-containing paired-end reads. Using its own MiXCR run on the 5' RACE reads, TCRdb lists one record per CDR3 protein. Here the sample spans around 620,000 distinct CDR3 sequences, about 25% being singletons. The length of the CDR3 is 15 residues. Trimming pared 7 bases from V and 3 bases from J, leaving 21 bases between. Per the germline V gene, CDR1 is DFQATT and CDR2 is SNEGSKA (reference sequence). The sequencing sample was made of blood. The sequence derives from a woman in her 70s in good health. The V call is TRBV20-1, the J call TRBJ1-2; a weak D match, TRBD1 (5 bases). CDR3 sequence (DNA): TGCAGTGTAAGGGACCACTCGGTACTAGACTATGGCTACACCTTC. Amino acids: CSVRDHSVLDYGYTF.